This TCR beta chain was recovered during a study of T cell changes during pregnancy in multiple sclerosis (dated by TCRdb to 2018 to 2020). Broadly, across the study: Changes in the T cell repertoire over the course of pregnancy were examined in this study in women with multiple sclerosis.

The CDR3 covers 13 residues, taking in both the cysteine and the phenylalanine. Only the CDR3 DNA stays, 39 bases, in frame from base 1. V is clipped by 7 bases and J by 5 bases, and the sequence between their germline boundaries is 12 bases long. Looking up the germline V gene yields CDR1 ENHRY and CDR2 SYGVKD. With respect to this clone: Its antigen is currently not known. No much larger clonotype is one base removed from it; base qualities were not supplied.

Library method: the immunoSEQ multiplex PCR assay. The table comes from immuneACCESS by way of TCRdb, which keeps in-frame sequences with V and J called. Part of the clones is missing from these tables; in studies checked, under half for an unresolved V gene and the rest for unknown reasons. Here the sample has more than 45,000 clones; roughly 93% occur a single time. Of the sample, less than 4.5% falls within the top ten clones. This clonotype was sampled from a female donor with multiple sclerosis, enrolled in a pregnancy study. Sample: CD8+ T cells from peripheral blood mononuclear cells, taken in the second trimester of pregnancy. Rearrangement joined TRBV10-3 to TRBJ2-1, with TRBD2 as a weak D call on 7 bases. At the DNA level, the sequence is TGTGCCATCACGCGGGGGCCTGACAATGAGCAGTTCTTC. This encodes CAITRGPDNEQFF.